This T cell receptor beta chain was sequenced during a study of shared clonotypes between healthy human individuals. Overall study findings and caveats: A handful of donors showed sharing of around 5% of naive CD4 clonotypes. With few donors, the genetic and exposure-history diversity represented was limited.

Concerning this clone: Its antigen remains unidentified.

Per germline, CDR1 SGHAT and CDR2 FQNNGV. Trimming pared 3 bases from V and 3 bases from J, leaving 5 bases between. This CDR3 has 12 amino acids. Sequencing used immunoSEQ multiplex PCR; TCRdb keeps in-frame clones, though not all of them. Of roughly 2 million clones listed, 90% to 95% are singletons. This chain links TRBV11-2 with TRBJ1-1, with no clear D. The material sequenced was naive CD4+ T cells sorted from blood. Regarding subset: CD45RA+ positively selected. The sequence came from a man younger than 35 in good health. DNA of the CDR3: TGTGCCAGCAGCTTCTTGGACACTGAAGCTTTCTTT. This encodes CASSFLDTEAFF.